This TCR beta chain is drawn from a study of blood T cell repertoires in COVID-19. Germline CDR1 and CDR2: SNHLY and FYNNEI. This CDR3 contains 13 residues. V trimming: 2 bases; J trimming: 8 bases; junction bases outside the gene matches: 5. Using immunoSEQ multiplex PCR, the repertoire was profiled, and TCRdb retains in-frame clones only, with some absent. This table has about 180,000 clones, 88% appearing once. What was sequenced was PBMCs or T cells enriched from blood (not recorded which). This TCR derives from a young woman who had recovered from COVID-19. The J gene is TRBJ1-2, the V gene TRBV2, with 7 bases aligning to TRBD1. CDR3 DNA: TGTGCCAGCAGTGAATTAGGGGGCGCAGGCTACACCTTC. Translating it yields CASSELGGAGYTF.